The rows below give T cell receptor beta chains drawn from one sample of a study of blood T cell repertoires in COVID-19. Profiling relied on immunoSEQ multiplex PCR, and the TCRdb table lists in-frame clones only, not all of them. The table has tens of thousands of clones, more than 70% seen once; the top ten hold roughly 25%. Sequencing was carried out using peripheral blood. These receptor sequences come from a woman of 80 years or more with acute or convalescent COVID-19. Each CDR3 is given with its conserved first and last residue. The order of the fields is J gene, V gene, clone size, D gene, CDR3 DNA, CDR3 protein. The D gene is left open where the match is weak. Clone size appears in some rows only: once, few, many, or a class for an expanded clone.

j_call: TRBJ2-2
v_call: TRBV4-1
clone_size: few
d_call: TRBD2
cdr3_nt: TGCGCCAGCAGCCACGCACTAGCGGGGAACACCGGGGAGCTGTTTTTT
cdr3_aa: CASSHALAGNTGELFF

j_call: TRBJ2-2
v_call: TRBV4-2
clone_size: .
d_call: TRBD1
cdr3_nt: TGTGCCAGCAGCCCGGGACAGGTGAACACCGGGGAGCTGTTTTTT
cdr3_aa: CASSPGQVNTGELFF

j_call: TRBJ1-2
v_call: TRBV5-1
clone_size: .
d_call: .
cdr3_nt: TGCGCCAGCAGCTTCAGTATAAATAACTATGGCTACACCTTC
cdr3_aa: CASSFSINNYGYTF

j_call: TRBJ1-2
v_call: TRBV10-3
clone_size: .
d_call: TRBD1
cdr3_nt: TGTGCCATCAGTGATCAGGGGGCGGTCTATGGCTACACCTTC
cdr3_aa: CAISDQGAVYGYTF

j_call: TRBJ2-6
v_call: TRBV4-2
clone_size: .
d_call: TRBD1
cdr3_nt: TGTGCCAGCAGCCAAACCGGGACAGGGACTGGGGCCAACGTCCTGACTTTC
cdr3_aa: CASSQTGTGTGANVLTF

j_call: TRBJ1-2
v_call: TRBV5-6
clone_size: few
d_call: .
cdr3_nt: TGTGCCAGCTACCAGAATGTGGGAGTCGGCTACACCTTC
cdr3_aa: CASYQNVGVGYTF

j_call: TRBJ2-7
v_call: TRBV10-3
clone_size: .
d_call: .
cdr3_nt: TGTGCCATCAGCGAGAGAGCCTACGAGCAGTACTTC
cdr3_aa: CAISERAYEQYF

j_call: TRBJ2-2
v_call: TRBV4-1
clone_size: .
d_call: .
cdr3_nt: TGCGCCAGCAGCCAAGCTGCGACGGGGTTAACCGGGGAGCTGTTTTTT
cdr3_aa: CASSQAATGLTGELFF

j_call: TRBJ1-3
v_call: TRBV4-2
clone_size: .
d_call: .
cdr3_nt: TGTGCCAGCAGCCAATACGTCCCGGGACACCTCTCTGGAAACACCATATATTTT
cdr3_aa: CASSQYVPGHLSGNTIYF

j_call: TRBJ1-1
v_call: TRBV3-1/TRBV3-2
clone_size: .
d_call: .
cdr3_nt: TGTGCCAGCAGCCAGCCGCAGGGATTAGAGACTGAAGCTTTCTTT
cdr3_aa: CASSQPQGLETEAFF

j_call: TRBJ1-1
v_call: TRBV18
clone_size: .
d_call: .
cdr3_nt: TGTGCCAGCTCACCACCCGGGGAGCGGACTGAAGCTTTCTTT
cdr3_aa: CASSPPGERTEAFF

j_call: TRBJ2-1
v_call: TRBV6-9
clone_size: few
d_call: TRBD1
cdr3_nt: TGTGCCAGCAGTTCGAACAGGGGTGATCTCTACAATGAGCAGTTCTTC
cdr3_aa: CASSSNRGDLYNEQFF

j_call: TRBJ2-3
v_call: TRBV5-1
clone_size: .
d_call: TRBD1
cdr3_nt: TGCGCCAGCAGCTTGATGGGGACAGGGACAGATACGCAGTATTTT
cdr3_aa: CASSLMGTGTDTQYF

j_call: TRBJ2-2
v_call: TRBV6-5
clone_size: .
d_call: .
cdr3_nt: TGTGCCTCCGAGGGGGTAGGGCCCGGGGAGCTGTTTTTT
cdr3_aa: CASEGVGPGELFF

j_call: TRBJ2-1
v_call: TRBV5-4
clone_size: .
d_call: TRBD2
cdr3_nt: TGTGCCAGCAGCTCGGGGGGACTAGCGGGAGAGGTCAATGAGCAGTTCTTC
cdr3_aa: CASSSGGLAGEVNEQFF

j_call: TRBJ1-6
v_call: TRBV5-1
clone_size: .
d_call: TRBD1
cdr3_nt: TGCGCCAGCAGCTCCCTCGGACAGGGAAAATCACCCCTCCACTTT
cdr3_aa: CASSSLGQGKSPLHF

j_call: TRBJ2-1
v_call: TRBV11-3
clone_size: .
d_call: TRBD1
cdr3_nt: TGTGCCAGCAGCTTGGACAGGGCACACTACAATGAGCAGTTCTTC
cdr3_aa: CASSLDRAHYNEQFF

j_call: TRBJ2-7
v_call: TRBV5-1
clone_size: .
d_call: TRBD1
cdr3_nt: TGCGCCAGCAGCGTGGACAGGGACTACGAGCAGTACTTC
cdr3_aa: CASSVDRDYEQYF

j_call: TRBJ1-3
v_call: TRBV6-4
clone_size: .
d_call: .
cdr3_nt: TGTGCCAGCAGTGACGGCCGCTGCTCTGGAAACACCATATATTTT
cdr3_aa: CASSDGRCSGNTIYF

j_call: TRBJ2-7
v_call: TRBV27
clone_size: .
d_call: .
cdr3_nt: TGTGCCAGCAGTACAGGGCGTACGGACGAGCAGTACTTC
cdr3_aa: CASSTGRTDEQYF

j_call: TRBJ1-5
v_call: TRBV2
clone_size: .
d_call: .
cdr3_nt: TGTGCCAGCAGTGGTGGACTAGATCATCAGCCCCAGCATTTT
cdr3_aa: CASSGGLDHQPQHF

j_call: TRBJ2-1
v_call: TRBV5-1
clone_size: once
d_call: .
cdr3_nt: TGCGCCAGCAGCTTGGCGGGTGGTAAGGGAGCTTCCTACAATGAGCAGTTCTTC
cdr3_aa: CASSLAGGKGASYNEQFF

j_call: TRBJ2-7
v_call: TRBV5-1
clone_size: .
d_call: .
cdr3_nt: TGCGCCAGCAGCGTTAATTACCAGGGGCTGGTCGACGAGCAGTACTTC
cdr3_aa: CASSVNYQGLVDEQYF

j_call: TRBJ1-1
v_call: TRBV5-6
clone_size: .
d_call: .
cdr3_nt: TGTGCCAGCAGCTTGACAGGGTTCACTGAAGCTTTCTTT
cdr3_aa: CASSLTGFTEAFF

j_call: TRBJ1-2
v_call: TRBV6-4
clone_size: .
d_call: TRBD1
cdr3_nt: TGTGCCAGCAGCCAGGACAGGGCAGGGTATGGCTACACCTTC
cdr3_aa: CASSQDRAGYGYTF

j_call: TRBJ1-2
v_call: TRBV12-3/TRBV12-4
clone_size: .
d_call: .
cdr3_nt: TGTGCCAGCAGTTATACAGGCGACTATGGCTACACCTTC
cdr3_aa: CASSYTGDYGYTF

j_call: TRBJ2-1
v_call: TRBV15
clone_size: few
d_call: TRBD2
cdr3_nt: TGTGCCACCAGCAGAGCACCGGGACTAGCGGACGAGCAGTTCTTC
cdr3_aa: CATSRAPGLADEQFF

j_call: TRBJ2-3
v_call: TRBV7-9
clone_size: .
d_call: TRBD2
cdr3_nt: TGTGCCAGCAGCTTAATTTACTTAGCGGGAGCCTCTAGCACAGATACGCAGTATTTT
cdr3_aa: CASSLIYLAGASSTDTQYF

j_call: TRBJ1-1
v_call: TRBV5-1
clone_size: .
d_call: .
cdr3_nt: TGCGCCAGCAGCTTGAATACAGTGAACACTGAAGCTTTCTTT
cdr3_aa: CASSLNTVNTEAFF